This entry features one T cell receptor (beta chain) sequence. From germline, CDR1 is SNHLY and CDR2 FYNNEI. CDR3 size: 17 residues. V lost 6 bases, J lost 7 bases, and 17 bases stayed unmatched. Study processing details: By means of reference gene primer amplification, nucleated cell counts were estimated. Using immunoSEQ multiplex PCR, the repertoire was profiled, and TCRdb retains in-frame clones only, with some absent. Clone size and V and J calls were adopted from that table, with D and trimming inferred from the DNA. The sample lists over 250,000 clones; 88% were seen once. The sample originates from a study of blood T cell repertoires in COVID-19. Study information: Samples taken during acute and convalescent COVID-19 were collected in the United States, Italy and Spain. Nucleic acid was either cDNA or gDNA, and it came from T cells, B-cell-depleted T cells, or PBMCs.

The chain recombines TRBV2 with TRBJ2-5, with 10 bases that match TRBD2. The sample was peripheral blood. The receptor was derived from a woman between 35 and 50 years old who had recovered from COVID-19. CDR3 protein: CASRKRLAGTSLGTQYF. The DNA of the CDR3 is TGTGCCAGCAGAAAAAGACTAGCGGGCACATCGCTGGGGACCCAGTACTTC.